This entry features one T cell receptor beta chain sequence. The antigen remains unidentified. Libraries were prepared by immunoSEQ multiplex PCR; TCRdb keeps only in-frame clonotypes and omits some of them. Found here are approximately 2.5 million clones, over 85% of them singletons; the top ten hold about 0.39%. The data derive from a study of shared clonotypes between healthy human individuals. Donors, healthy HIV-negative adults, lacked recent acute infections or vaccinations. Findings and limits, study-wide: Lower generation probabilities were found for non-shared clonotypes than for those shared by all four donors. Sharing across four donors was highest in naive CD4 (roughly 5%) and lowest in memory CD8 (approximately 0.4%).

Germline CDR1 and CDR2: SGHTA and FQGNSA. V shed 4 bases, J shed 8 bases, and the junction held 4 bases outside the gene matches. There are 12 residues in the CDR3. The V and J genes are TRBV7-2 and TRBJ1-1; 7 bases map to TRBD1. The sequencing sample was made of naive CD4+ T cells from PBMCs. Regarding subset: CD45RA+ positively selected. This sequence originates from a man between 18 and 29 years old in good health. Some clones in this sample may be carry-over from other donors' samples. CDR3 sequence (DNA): TGTGCCAGCAGCTATACGGGACAGGAAGCTTTCTTT. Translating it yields CASSYTGQEAFF.